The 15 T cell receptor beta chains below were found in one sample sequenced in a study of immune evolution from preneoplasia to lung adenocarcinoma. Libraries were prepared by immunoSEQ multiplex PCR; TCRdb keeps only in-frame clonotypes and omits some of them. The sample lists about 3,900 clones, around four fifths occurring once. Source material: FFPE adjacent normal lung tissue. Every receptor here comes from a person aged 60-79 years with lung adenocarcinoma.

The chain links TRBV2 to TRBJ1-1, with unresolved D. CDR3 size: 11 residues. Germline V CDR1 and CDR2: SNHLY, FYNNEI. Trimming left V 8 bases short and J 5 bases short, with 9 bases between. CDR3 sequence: CASSTRTEAFF. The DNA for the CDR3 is TGTGCCAGCTCTACGAGGACTGAAGCTTTCTTT.

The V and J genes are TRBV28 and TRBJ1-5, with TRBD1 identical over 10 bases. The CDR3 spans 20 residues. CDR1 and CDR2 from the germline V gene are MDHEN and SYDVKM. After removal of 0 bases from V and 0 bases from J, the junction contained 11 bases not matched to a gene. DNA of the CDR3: TGTGCCAGCAGTTTATGGGGGCGGGGGACAGGGGTCTTTAGCAATCAGCCCCAGCATTTT. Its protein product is CASSLWGRGTGVFSNQPQHF. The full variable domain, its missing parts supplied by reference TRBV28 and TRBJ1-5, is DVKVTQSSRYLVKRTGEKVFLECVQDMDHENMFWYRQDPGLGLRLIYFSYDVKMKEKGDIPEGYSVSREKKERFSLILESASTNQTSMYLCASSLWGRGTGVFSNQPQHFGDGTRLSIL.

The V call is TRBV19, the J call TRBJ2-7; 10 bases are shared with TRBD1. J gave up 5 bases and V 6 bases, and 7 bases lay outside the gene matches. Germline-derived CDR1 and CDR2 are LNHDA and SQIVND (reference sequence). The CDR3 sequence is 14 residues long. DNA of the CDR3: TGTGCCAGTAGGACTCCGGGACAGGGGAACGAGCAGTACTTC. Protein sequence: CASRTPGQGNEQYF.

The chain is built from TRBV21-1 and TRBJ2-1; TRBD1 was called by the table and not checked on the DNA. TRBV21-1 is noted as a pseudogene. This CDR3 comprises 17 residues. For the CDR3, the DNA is TGTGCCAGCAGCACCCGCGGGACAGGGGCGGACTACAATGAGCAGTTCTTC. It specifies CASSTRGTGADYNEQFF.

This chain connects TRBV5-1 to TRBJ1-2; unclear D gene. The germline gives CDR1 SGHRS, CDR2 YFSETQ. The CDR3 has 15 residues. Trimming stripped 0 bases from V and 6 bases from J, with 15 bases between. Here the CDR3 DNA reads TGCGCCAGCAGCTTGGTGGCAAACGCCCAGGATGGCTACACCTTC. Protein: CASSLVANAQDGYTF.

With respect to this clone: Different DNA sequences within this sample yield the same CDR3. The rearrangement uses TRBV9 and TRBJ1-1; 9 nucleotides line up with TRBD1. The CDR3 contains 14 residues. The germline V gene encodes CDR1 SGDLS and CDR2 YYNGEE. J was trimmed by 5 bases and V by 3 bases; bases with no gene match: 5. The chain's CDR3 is CASSEQGAGTEAFF. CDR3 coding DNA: TGTGCCAGCAGCGAACAGGGGGCTGGGACTGAAGCTTTCTTT.

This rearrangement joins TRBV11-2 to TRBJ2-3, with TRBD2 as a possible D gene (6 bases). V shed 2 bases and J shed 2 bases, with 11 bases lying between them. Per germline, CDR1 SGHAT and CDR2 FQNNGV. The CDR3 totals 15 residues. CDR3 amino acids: CASSLLGGFTDTQYF. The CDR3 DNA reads TGTGCCAGCAGCTTACTGGGGGGATTCACAGATACGCAGTATTTT.

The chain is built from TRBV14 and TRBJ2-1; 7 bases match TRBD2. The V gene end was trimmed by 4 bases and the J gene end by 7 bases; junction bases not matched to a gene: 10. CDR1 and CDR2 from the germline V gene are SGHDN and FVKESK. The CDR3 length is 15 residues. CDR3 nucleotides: TGTGCCAGCAGCCCCTCGGGAGGAGGCGGGAATGAGCAGTTCTTC. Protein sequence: CASSPSGGGGNEQFF.

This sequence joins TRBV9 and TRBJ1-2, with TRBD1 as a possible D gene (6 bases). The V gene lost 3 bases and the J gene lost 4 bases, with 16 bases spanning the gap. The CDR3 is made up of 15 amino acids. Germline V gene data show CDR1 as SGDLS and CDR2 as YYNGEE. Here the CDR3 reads CASSGGPGAAYGYTF. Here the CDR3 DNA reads TGTGCCAGCAGCGGGGGACCAGGGGCAGCCTATGGCTACACCTTC.

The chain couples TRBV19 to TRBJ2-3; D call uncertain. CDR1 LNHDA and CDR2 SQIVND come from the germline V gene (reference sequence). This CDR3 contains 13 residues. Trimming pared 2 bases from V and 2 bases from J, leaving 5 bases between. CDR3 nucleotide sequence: TGTGCCAGTAGTATAACGACCACAGATACGCAGTATTTT. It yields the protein CASSITTTDTQYF.

CDR3 protein: CASSLIGSNQPQHF. For the CDR3, the DNA is TGTGCCAGCAGCTTAATCGGTAGCAATCAGCCCCAGCATTTT. This chain joins TRBV7-2 and TRBJ1-5; D is uncertain. CDR3 length: 14 amino acids. From germline, CDR1 is SGHTA and CDR2 FQGNSA. Trimming took off 2 bases at V and 0 bases at J, with 5 bases between the two ends.

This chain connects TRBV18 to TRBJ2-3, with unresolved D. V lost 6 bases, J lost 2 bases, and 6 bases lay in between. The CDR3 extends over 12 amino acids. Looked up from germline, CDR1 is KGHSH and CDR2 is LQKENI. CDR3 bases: TGTGCCAGCTCCCCTTCCACAGATACGCAGTATTTT. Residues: CASSPSTDTQYF.

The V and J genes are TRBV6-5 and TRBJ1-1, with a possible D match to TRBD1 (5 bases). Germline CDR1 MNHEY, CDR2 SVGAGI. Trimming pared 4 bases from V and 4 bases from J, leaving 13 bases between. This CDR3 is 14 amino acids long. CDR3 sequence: CASSSRGGATEAFF. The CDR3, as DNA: TGTGCCAGCAGTTCCCGGGGTGGGGCCACTGAAGCTTTCTTT.

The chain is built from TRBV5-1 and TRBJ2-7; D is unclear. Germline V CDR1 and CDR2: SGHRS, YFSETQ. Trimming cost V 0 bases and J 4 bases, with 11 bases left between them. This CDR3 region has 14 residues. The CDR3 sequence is CASSLDPTSYEQYF. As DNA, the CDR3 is TGCGCCAGCAGCTTGGACCCGACTTCTTACGAGCAGTACTTC. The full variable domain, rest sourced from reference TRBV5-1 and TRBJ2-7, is KAGVTQTPRYLIKTRGQQVTLSCSPISGHRSVSWYQQTPGQGLQFLFEYFSETQRNKGNFPGRFSGRQFSNSRSEMNVSTLELGDSALYLCASSLDPTSYEQYFGPGTRLTVT.

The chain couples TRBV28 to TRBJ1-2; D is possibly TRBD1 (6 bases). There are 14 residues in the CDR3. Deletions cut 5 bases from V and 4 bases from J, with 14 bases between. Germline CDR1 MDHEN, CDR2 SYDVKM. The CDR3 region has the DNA TGTGCCAGCAGTACAGAGCCACAGGGCTATGGCTACACCTTC. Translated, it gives CASSTEPQGYGYTF.